This T cell receptor (beta chain) was identified during a study of T-cell reconstitution after alpha-beta-depleted transplantation in children. Between the trimmed V and J ends, which lost 1 base and 8 bases, there was a span of 15 bases. Looked up from germline, CDR1 is SGHVS and CDR2 is FNYEAQ. This CDR3 region has 15 residues. This clonotype was seen a handful of times. Unique molecular identifiers were incorporated during preparation of the TCRbeta library. MiXCR was run by TCRdb on the PCR reads, yielding one entry per CDR3 protein. The data contain some 350,000 distinct CDR3 sequences, about 17% of them singletons.

The clonotype originates from a male patient between 2 and 15 years old who had a stem cell transplant for acute lymphoblastic leukemia, so the T cells may come from the graft donor. The gene calls are TRBV7-6 and TRBJ2-1; the D gene could be TRBD1 or TRBD2 (5 bases each). This specimen was PBMCs, mostly from graft donor cells, taken 360 days after TCRalphabeta/CD19-depleted stem cell transplant. In nucleotides, the CDR3 is TGTGCCAGCAGCTTAGGAGGGGCCCAGTGGTATGAGCAGTTCTTC. Its translation: CASSLGGAQWYEQFF.